These 25 T cell receptor beta chains originate from one sample sequenced in a study of blood T cell repertoires in COVID-19. Clones were sequenced by immunoSEQ multiplex PCR, and TCRdb holds only the in-frame ones, with some missing. This sample carries approximately 92,000 clones, more than 70% of them seen once, and the ten largest clones take 10% to 15%. What was sequenced was peripheral blood. Receptor source: a woman aged 60-75 years in a cohort sampled during active or convalescent COVID-19.

This chain joins TRBV6-5 and TRBJ1-4, with D unresolved. This CDR3 region has 12 residues. V was cut by 6 bases and J by 10 bases, with 12 bases left in between. Germline CDR1 and CDR2: MNHEY and SVGAGI. Here the CDR3 reads CASSSGPGKLFF. CDR3 DNA sequence: TGTGCCAGCAGCTCTGGCCCTGGAAAACTGTTTTTT.

This chain joins TRBV29-1 and TRBJ2-4; D is possibly TRBD1 (6 bases). The V gene's germline CDR1 is SQVTM and CDR2 ANQGSEA. The CDR3 runs to 14 residues. V shed 6 bases and J shed 4 bases, with 16 bases lying between them. CDR3 DNA sequence: TGCAGCGTCTGGGACACCCGGAGTAAAAACATTCAGTACTTC. Amino acid sequence: CSVWDTRSKNIQYF.

The J gene is TRBJ2-7, the V gene TRBV7-3; weak D call: TRBD2 (7 bases). The V gene's germline CDR1 is SGHTA and CDR2 FQGTGA. This CDR3 is built from 14 residues. Trimming stripped 5 bases from V and 2 bases from J, with 13 bases between. CDR3 DNA sequence: TGTGCCAGCAGCAAAGGGGGGGCCGCCTACGAGCAGTACTTC. This translates into CASSKGGAAYEQYF.

J is TRBJ2-3 and V is TRBV4-2, with 9 bases identical to TRBD2. CDR3 size: 17 residues. Germline trimming cut 0 bases from V and 8 bases from J; bases unmatched to any gene: 12. CDR1 and CDR2 from the germline V gene are LGHNA and YNFKEQ. The CDR3 spells CASSQDEAGGPLGTQYF. The CDR3 bases are TGTGCCAGCAGCCAAGATGAAGCGGGGGGTCCCTTGGGTACGCAGTATTTT.

The rearrangement links TRBV11-2 to TRBJ2-7, with 9 bases fitting TRBD2. Germline V gene lookup returns CDR1 SGHAT and CDR2 FQNNGV. The CDR3 is 15 amino acids. Unmatched junction bases numbered 8, after V lost 2 bases and J lost 6 bases. The CDR3 DNA sequence: TGTGCCAGCAGCTTAATAGCGGGGGCCCCTGGCGAGCAGTACTTC. This gives the protein CASSLIAGAPGEQYF.

V usage is TRBV28 and J usage is TRBJ1-2, with D possibly being TRBD1 (6 bases). CDR3 length equals 14 residues. Per the germline V gene, CDR1 is MDHEN and CDR2 is SYDVKM. Trimming took 5 bases from V and 4 from J, leaving 14 bases between them. The CDR3 nucleotides are TGTGCCAGCAGTGCTGTGGGGGGGCCCTATGGCTACACCTTC. This sequence encodes CASSAVGGPYGYTF.

The rearrangement uses TRBV6-5 and TRBJ1-3; the match to TRBD1 covers 7 bases. The CDR3 runs to 15 residues. Germline trimming cut 7 bases from V and 2 bases from J; bases unmatched to any gene: 8. Looked up from germline, CDR1 is MNHEY and CDR2 is SVGAGI. The CDR3 here is CASTQNRGPGNTIYF. CDR3 coding DNA: TGTGCCAGCACCCAGAACAGGGGCCCTGGAAACACCATATATTTT.

The V and J genes are TRBV28 and TRBJ1-1; maybe TRBD1 (5 bases). V shed 2 bases and J shed 5 bases, with 12 bases lying between them. Germline CDR1 and CDR2: MDHEN and SYDVKM. There are 14 residues in the CDR3. The CDR3 DNA reads as TGTGCCAGCAGTTTAGGGGCGAGGAAAACTGAAGCTTTCTTT. This codes for CASSLGARKTEAFF.

This clone was counted once. The CDR3 DNA follows: TGTGCCAGCAGCATACCGGCTAGCGGGGGTGGAGAGACCCAGTACTTC. Translated: CASSIPASGGGETQYF. This rearrangement joins TRBV13 to TRBJ2-5, with TRBD2 matching over 10 bases. The CDR3 covers 16 residues. The junction had 10 bases not matched to a gene; V was cut back by 5 bases and J by 4 bases. The germline gives CDR1 PRHDT, CDR2 FYEKMQ (reference sequence).

This clone was seen just once. This chain uses TRBV5-6 with TRBJ2-7; no reliable D call. Germline CDR1 SGHDT, CDR2 YYEEEE. With 3 bases removed from V and 0 bases from J, the gap between germline ends came to 7 bases. The CDR3 has 13 residues. The DNA of the CDR3 is TGTGCCAGCAGCTCCATTAGCTCCTACGAGCAGTACTTC. Its translation is CASSSISSYEQYF.

The chain combines TRBV28 with TRBJ1-5, with a weak D call TRBD1 (5 bases). The V gene lost 5 bases and the J gene lost 9 bases, with 20 bases spanning the gap. The V gene's germline CDR1 is MDHEN and CDR2 SYDVKM. The CDR3 extends over 15 amino acids. The CDR3 region is CASSRNQGRNGPQHF. CDR3 DNA: TGTGCCAGCAGTCGCAATCAGGGAAGGAACGGGCCCCAGCATTTT. Using reference TRBV28 and TRBJ1-5 for the parts outside the CDR3, the full variable domain is DVKVTQSSRYLVKRTGEKVFLECVQDMDHENMFWYRQDPGLGLRLIYFSYDVKMKEKGDIPEGYSVSREKKERFSLILESASTNQTSMYLCASSRNQGRNGPQHFGDGTRLSIL.

This clone was recorded only once. At the DNA level, this CDR3 is encoded by other sequences in the same sample as well. This rearrangement joins TRBV5-1 to TRBJ2-3; D unclear. Per germline, CDR1 SGHRS and CDR2 YFSETQ. There are 14 residues in the CDR3. V was cut by 0 bases and J by 5 bases, with 10 bases left in between. The CDR3 sequence: CASSLGQVKDTQYF. The CDR3 DNA sequence: TGCGCCAGCAGCTTGGGTCAGGTGAAAGATACGCAGTATTTT.

The count of this clone is one. This chain uses TRBV7-9 with TRBJ1-5; weak D call: TRBD1 (5 bases). The germline V and J ends were trimmed by 7 bases and 9 bases, with 16 bases remaining between them. The CDR3 extends over 13 amino acids. Germline lookup yields CDR1 SEHNR and CDR2 FQNEAQ (reference sequence). CDR3 nucleotides: TGTGCCAGCAACCAGGGTGGAGTTGGGCCCCAGCATTTT. It is translated as CASNQGGVGPQHF.

The chain links TRBV28 to TRBJ1-2, with 8 bases that match TRBD1. The germline V gene has CDR1 MDHEN and CDR2 SYDVKM. The CDR3 loop spans 14 amino acids. V lost 6 bases and J lost 6; bases outside the gene matches: 9. In DNA form, the CDR3 reads TGTGCCAGCAGCCTTGGCAGGGGGCTCGATGGCTACACCTTC. Protein product: CASSLGRGLDGYTF.

The CDR3 coding sequence is TGTGCCAGCAGCCTCCGACTAGCGGGGGAGGGTGAGCAGTTCTTC. Protein product: CASSLRLAGEGEQFF. This chain connects TRBV4-2 to TRBJ2-1, with 12 bases that match TRBD2. Trimming cost V 4 bases and J 9 bases; bases outside gene matches: 7. The CDR3 length is 15 residues. The germline gives CDR1 LGHNA, CDR2 YNFKEQ.

This chain joins TRBV5-1 and TRBJ2-1; 12 nucleotides match TRBD2. Germline-derived CDR1 and CDR2 are SGHRS and YFSETQ. The V gene end was trimmed by 4 bases and the J gene end by 4 bases; junction bases not matched to a gene: 6. The CDR3 consists of 16 residues. CDR3 residues: CASSTVGTSGYNEQFF. For the CDR3, the DNA is TGCGCCAGCAGCACCGTCGGGACTAGCGGGTACAATGAGCAGTTCTTC. The full variable domain, in which reference TRBV5-1 and TRBJ2-1 provide the parts outside the CDR3, is KAGVTQTPRYLIKTRGQQVTLSCSPISGHRSVSWYQQTPGQGLQFLFEYFSETQRNKGNFPGRFSGRQFSNSRSEMNVSTLELGDSALYLCASSTVGTSGYNEQFFGPGTRLTVL.

The rearrangement links TRBV7-9 to TRBJ2-1, with a weak D call TRBD2 (6 bases). Germline V gene sequence: CDR1 SEHNR, CDR2 FQNEAQ (reference sequence). V gave up 0 bases and J gave up 6 bases, with 12 bases separating them. The CDR3 totals 15 residues. The DNA for the CDR3 is TGTGCCAGCAGCTTAGCTAGCGGTTGGTCCAATGAGCAGTTCTTC. This encodes CASSLASGWSNEQFF.

This clone was seen more than once but under ten times. This chain joins TRBV27 and TRBJ2-2; 13 nucleotides line up with TRBD2. The CDR3 extends over 14 amino acids. The trim removed 7 bases at V and 5 bases at J, leaving 1 base unmatched. Germline V gives CDR1 MNHEY, CDR2 SMNVEV (reference sequence). The CDR3 spells CASKLAGGTGELFF. The CDR3 coding sequence is TGTGCCAGCAAACTAGCGGGGGGGACCGGGGAGCTGTTTTTT.

The V call is TRBV6-5, the J call TRBJ2-2; a weak D match, TRBD2 (5 bases). CDR1 MNHEY and CDR2 SVGAGI come from the germline V gene. Trimming removed 6 bases from V and 5 bases from J, with 16 bases in between. This CDR3 has 15 residues. DNA for the CDR3: TGTGCCAGCAGACAACCACTAGGAGGAACCGGGGAGCTGTTTTTT. Its protein is CASRQPLGGTGELFF.

The chain joins TRBV29-1 to TRBJ2-1; D remains unclear. Trimming removed 4 bases from V and 4 bases from J, with 14 bases in between. This CDR3 has 14 amino acids. Germline V lookup: CDR1 SQVTM, CDR2 ANQGSEA. The CDR3 region has the DNA TGCAGCGTTGCCCGATTACAGAGTTACAATGAGCAGTTCTTC. Protein product: CSVARLQSYNEQFF.

This sequence joins TRBV5-5 and TRBJ1-5; 7 nucleotides agree with TRBD1. Germline loops: CDR1 SGHKS, CDR2 YYEKEE (reference sequence). J gave up 3 bases and V 2 bases, and 5 bases lay outside the gene matches. This CDR3 is built from 15 residues. CDR3 region: CASSLGTANNQPQHF. In nucleotides, the CDR3 is TGTGCCAGCAGCTTAGGGACAGCCAACAATCAGCCCCAGCATTTT.

The chain is built from TRBV6-5 and TRBJ1-1; 7 nucleotides match TRBD1. The CDR3 is 15 amino acids. Germline assignment: CDR1 MNHEY and CDR2 SVGAGI. V gave up 7 bases and J gave up 7 bases; unmatched junction bases: 15. The CDR3 DNA reads TGTGCCAGCACTCAGTTTGGTACAAGGGACAGTGAAGCTTTCTTT. Translating gives CASTQFGTRDSEAFF.

This clone has a handful of counts. This rearrangement joins TRBV10-3 to TRBJ2-1; D gene unclear. Germline V gene data show CDR1 as ENHRY and CDR2 as SYGVKD. Trimming took 3 bases from V and 5 from J, leaving 11 bases between them. The CDR3 is made up of 14 amino acids. In DNA form, the CDR3 reads TGTGCCATCAGTGACCCGCGGATAAACAATGAGCAGTTCTTC. This gives the protein CAISDPRINNEQFF.

The V call is TRBV6-5, the J call TRBJ1-2; no definite D call. The CDR3 consists of 13 residues. Germline V gives CDR1 MNHEY, CDR2 SVGAGI. The V and J ends lost 5 bases and 3 bases respectively, with 10 bases between them. CDR3 nucleotides: TGTGCCAGCAGTATGCAGGAGGACTATGGCTACACCTTC. Protein sequence: CASSMQEDYGYTF.

The rearrangement joins TRBV2 to TRBJ1-6; possible D gene TRBD1, 5 bases. Per the germline V gene, CDR1 is SNHLY and CDR2 is FYNNEI. Trimming removed 6 bases at V and 8 bases at J, with 11 bases between. This CDR3 has 13 residues. CDR3 loop: CASRPVRDSPLHF. CDR3 DNA: TGTGCCAGCAGGCCTGTCAGGGATTCACCCCTCCACTTT.